This T cell receptor (beta chain) stems from a study of OX40 agonist ivuxolimab in advanced cancers. Looked up from germline, CDR1 is SSHAT and CDR2 is FNYEAQ (reference sequence). There are 15 residues in the CDR3. In the case of this clone: An end of the junction does not agree with germline; a read error may underlie this.

Measured with immunoSEQ multiplex PCR; TCRdb has only the in-frame clones, and not every one. Seen here are about 87,000 clones, 75% to 90% observed once, and the top ten hold more than 0.7%. The source was CD4+ or CD8+ T cells sorted from blood, collected in a trial of the OX40 agonist ivuxolimab. V gene TRBV7-7 combines with J gene TRBJ2-2, with 7 nucleotides matching TRBD1. The TCR comes from an adult with an advanced solid tumor such as melanoma, head and neck, liver or kidney cancer. CDR3 region: CASSLWDSASAELFF. The DNA for the CDR3 is TGTGCTAGCAGCTTGTGGGACAGCGCCTCTGCGGAGCTGTTTTTT. Full variable domain (missing parts from reference TRBV7-7 and TRBJ2-2): GAGVSQSPRYKVTKRGQDVTLRCDPISSHATLYWYQQALGQGPEFLTYFNYEAQPDKSGLPSDRFSAERPEGSISTLTIQRTEQRDSAMYRCASSLWDSASAELFFGEGSRLTVL.